The rows below give T cell receptor beta chains drawn from one sample of a study of blood T cell repertoires in COVID-19. Method: immunoSEQ multiplex PCR; TCRdb's copy keeps in-frame clones and lacks some. The top ten clones hold 3.6% of a sample with about 55,000 clones, around 90% of them seen once. The source material was peripheral blood. The receptor source for this set is a man aged 35 to 55 with COVID-19, enrolled during active disease. Each CDR3 is given with its conserved first and last residue. A D gene is named only where the DNA matches it firmly. Size tells how often a clone was seen (once, few, many) or the class of an expanded clone, and some rows leave it out.

V gene,J gene,clone size,D gene,CDR3 DNA,CDR3 protein
TRBV3-1/TRBV3-2,TRBJ2-2,NA,TRBD2,TGTGCCAGCAGAACGCAAAGCGGGAGGATCGTCGACACCGGGGAGCTGTTTTTT,CASRTQSGRIVDTGELFF
TRBV28,TRBJ1-4,NA,TRBD1,TGTGCCAGCAGTTTTGGGACAGGGGCTGCAACTAATGAAAAACTGTTTTTT,CASSFGTGAATNEKLFF
TRBV7-8,TRBJ2-7,NA,TRBD2,TGTGCCAGCAGCTTAGGGGCGGGGGAGTCCTACGAGCAGTACTTC,CASSLGAGESYEQYF
TRBV7-2,TRBJ2-7,NA,NA,TGTGCCAGCAGCTTAGCTGGGGCGGGGTGGGACTTC,CASSLAGAGWDF
TRBV24-1,TRBJ1-2,few,TRBD1,TGTGCCACCAGTGATCCTGGACAGGGGGCAAATAGCTACACCTTC,CATSDPGQGANSYTF
TRBV11-3,TRBJ2-2,once,NA,TGTGCCAGCAGCTTAGGTGGAGGAGCGAACACCGGGGAGCTGTTTTTT,CASSLGGGANTGELFF
TRBV30,TRBJ2-2,NA,NA,TGTGCCTGGAGTGTATCAGCAGGGGACACCGGGGAGCTGTTTTTT,CAWSVSAGDTGELFF
TRBV25-1,TRBJ1-1,NA,TRBD1,TGTGCCAGCAGCCAGACAGGGGCAAACACTGAAGCTTTCTTT,CASSQTGANTEAFF
TRBV24-1,TRBJ2-7,NA,NA,TGTGCCACCAGTGCCGGCTACGAGCAGTACTTC,CATSAGYEQYF
TRBV6-1,TRBJ1-6,once,NA,TGTGCCAGCAGTGAAACCGGGAGCTCCTATAATTCACCCCTCCACTTT,CASSETGSSYNSPLHF
TRBV6-5,TRBJ2-7,NA,TRBD1,TGTGCCAGCAGTTGGACAGGAGTGATCGACGAGCAGTACTTC,CASSWTGVIDEQYF
TRBV7-9,TRBJ2-7,NA,TRBD2,TGTGCCAGCAGGCGGCCTAGCGGCTACGAGCAGTACTTC,CASRRPSGYEQYF
TRBV19,TRBJ2-1,NA,TRBD2,TGTGCCAGTAGTAAAGAGAGGGATAGCGGGACCTACAATGAGCAGTTCTTC,CASSKERDSGTYNEQFF
TRBV6-5,TRBJ2-7,NA,TRBD1,TGTGCCAGCATGGGACAGACGAGAGGCGAGCAGTACTTC,CASMGQTRGEQYF
TRBV7-2,TRBJ1-5,NA,NA,TGTGCCAGCAGCCTCGACGGGGAAAGCAATCAGCCCCAGCATTTT,CASSLDGESNQPQHF